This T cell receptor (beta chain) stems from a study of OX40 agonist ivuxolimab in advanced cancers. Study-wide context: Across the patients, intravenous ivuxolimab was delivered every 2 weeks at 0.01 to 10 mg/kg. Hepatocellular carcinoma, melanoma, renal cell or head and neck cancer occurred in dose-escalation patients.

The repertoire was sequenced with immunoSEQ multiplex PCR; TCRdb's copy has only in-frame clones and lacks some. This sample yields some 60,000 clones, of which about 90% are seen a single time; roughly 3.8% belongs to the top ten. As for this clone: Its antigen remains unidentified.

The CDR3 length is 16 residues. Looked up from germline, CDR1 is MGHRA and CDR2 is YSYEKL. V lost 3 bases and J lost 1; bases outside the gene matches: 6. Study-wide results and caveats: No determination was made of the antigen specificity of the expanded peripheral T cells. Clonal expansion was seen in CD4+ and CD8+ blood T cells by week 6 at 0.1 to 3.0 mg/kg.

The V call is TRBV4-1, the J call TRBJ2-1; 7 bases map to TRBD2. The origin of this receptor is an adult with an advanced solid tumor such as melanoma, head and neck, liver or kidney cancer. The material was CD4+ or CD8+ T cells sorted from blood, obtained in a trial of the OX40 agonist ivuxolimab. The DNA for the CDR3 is TGCGCCAGCAGCCATCCTAGCGGAGATTCCTACAATGAGCAGTTCTTC. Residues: CASSHPSGDSYNEQFF.